This is a list of T cell receptor beta chains from one sample in a study of blood T cells in healthy people across ages. In TCRdb, the 5' RACE reads were re-called with MiXCR into one record per CDR3 protein. The sample lists about 640,000 distinct CDR3 sequences, around three fifths seen once, with over 35% in the top ten. The sample consisted of blood. The receptors stem from a man in his sixties in good health. CDR3s include the opening cysteine and the closing phenylalanine or tryptophan. A D gene is named only where the DNA matches it firmly. Some rows mark clone size as missing; the rest say once, few, many or name a class of expanded clone.

clone_size	d_call	cdr3_length	v_call	j_call	cdr3_aa	cdr3_nt
-	-	15	TRBV5-5	TRBJ2-1	CASSLQRGAGNEQFF	TGTGCCAGCAGCTTACAACGGGGGGCAGGTAATGAGCAGTTCTTC
-	-	13	TRBV6-6	TRBJ2-7	CASSLKGTYEQYF	TGTGCCAGCAGCCTGAAGGGGACCTACGAGCAGTACTTC
-	TRBD1	17	TRBV3-1	TRBJ2-7	CASSQELGRGNSYEQYF	TGTGCCAGCAGCCAAGAATTGGGCAGGGGGAACTCCTACGAGCAGTACTTC
few	-	15	TRBV5-1	TRBJ2-1	CASSITGTSYNEQFF	TGCGCCAGCAGCATTACCGGGACCTCCTACAATGAGCAGTTCTTC
-	-	14	TRBV29-1	TRBJ1-1	CSVLGGRRNTEAFF	TGCAGCGTTCTAGGCGGCAGAAGAAACACTGAAGCTTTCTTT
-	TRBD2	14	TRBV20-1	TRBJ2-7	CSAPAERDYNEQYF	TGCAGTGCCCCCGCTGAGCGGGACTACAATGAGCAGTACTTC
-	TRBD1	15	TRBV5-6	TRBJ2-5	CASSLATGGQETQYF	TGTGCCAGCAGCTTGGCCACAGGGGGGCAAGAGACCCAGTACTTC
-	TRBD1	17	TRBV20-1	TRBJ1-5	CSASPGQGGYSNQPQHF	TGCAGTGCTAGCCCGGGACAGGGGGGGTATAGCAATCAGCCCCAGCATTTT
few	TRBD1	13	TRBV29-1	TRBJ2-5	CSLGGTGGETQYF	TGCAGCCTTGGGGGGACAGGCGGAGAGACCCAGTACTTC
-	TRBD1	15	TRBV6-1	TRBJ2-7	CASSPNRDSSYEQYF	TGTGCCAGCAGCCCCAACAGGGACAGCTCCTACGAGCAGTACTTC
few	TRBD1	16	TRBV9	TRBJ2-5	CASSVGTGVYQETQYF	TGTGCCAGCAGCGTAGGGACAGGGGTGTACCAAGAGACCCAGTACTTC
-	-	15	TRBV9	TRBJ2-5	CASSPGRAYQETQYF	TGTGCCAGCAGCCCGGGACGGGCGTACCAAGAGACCCAGTACTTC
-	-	19	TRBV7-6	TRBJ1-2	CASSLNLRWSGIGDYGYTF	TGTGCCAGCAGCTTAAACCTTCGTTGGTCGGGGATCGGGGACTATGGCTACACCTTC
few	-	16	TRBV12-3/TRBV12-4	TRBJ2-1	CASSSAPDAGYNEQFF	TGTGCCAGCAGTTCAGCTCCGGATGCGGGATACAATGAGCAGTTCTTC
-	-	14	TRBV20-1	TRBJ2-5	CSARDTGQQETQYF	TGCAGTGCTAGAGATACTGGACAGCAAGAGACCCAGTACTTC
-	-	15	TRBV5-6	TRBJ2-1	CASSTTGRVSNEQFF	TGTGCCAGCAGCACGACCGGACGAGTCTCTAATGAGCAGTTCTTC
many	TRBD2	13	TRBV12-3/TRBV12-4	TRBJ2-5	CASSPGLQETQYF	TGTGCCAGCAGTCCGGGACTACAAGAGACCCAGTACTTC
-	-	12	TRBV25-1	TRBJ1-6	CASSESHSPLHF	TGTGCCAGCAGTGAATCGCATTCACCCCTCCACTTT